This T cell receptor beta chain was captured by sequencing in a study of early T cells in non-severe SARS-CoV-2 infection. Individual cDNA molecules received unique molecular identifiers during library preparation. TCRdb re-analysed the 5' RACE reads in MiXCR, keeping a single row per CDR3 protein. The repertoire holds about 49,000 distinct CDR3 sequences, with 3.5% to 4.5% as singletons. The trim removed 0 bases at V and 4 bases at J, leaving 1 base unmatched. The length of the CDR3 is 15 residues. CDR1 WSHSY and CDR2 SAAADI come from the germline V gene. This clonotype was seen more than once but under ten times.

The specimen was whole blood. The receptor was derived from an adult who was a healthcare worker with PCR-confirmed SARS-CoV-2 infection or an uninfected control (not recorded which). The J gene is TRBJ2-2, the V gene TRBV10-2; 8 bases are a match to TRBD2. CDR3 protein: CASSESSGSTGELFF. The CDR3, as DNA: TGCGCCAGCAGTGAGTCAAGCGGGAGCACCGGGGAGCTGTTTTTT.